This TCR beta chain emerged from a study of blood T cell repertoires in COVID-19. Germline V CDR1 and CDR2: MNHEY, SMNVEV (reference sequence). The CDR3 is made up of 14 amino acids. V gave up 5 bases and J gave up 5 bases, with 15 bases separating them. Repertoires were generated with immunoSEQ multiplex PCR, while TCRdb's copy carries only in-frame clones and drops some. The repertoire has 490,000 or so clones, more than 75% of them found once; the top ten carry 1.5% to 2%. This TCR was recovered from a middle-aged woman who had recovered from COVID-19. The rearrangement joins TRBV27 to TRBJ1-1; D not certain. The sequencing sample was made of PBMCs or T cells enriched from blood (not recorded which). The CDR3: CASSHREPTTEAFF. The CDR3 nucleotides are TGTGCCAGCAGTCACCGGGAACCAACAACTGAAGCTTTCTTT.